This TCR beta chain was captured by sequencing in a study of T cell responses to AZD1222 COVID-19 vaccine. Regarding the study as a whole: Most donors were white British and more were female, and clonal diversity was possibly underestimated. Vaccine-associated CD4 TCRs ranged over spike, dominating at 160-218 and 743-854. Breadth and depth of Spike-specific TCRs rose after two AZD1222 doses.

To note about this clone: Its matching antigen is unknown.

The assay was immunoSEQ multiplex PCR, and TCRdb's table has in-frame clones only and misses some. The table shows tens of thousands of clones, with around 93% occurring only once. The V gene's germline CDR1 is MNHEY and CDR2 SMNVEV (reference sequence). V shed 2 bases and J shed 5 bases, with 9 bases lying between them. This CDR3 comprises 13 residues. The chain has TRBV27 and TRBJ1-1; D remains ambiguous. The sequence was collected from an adult who received the AZD1222 COVID-19 vaccine. The sequences come from peripheral blood, collected 28 days after the second AZD1222 dose. In DNA form, the CDR3 reads TGTGCCAGCAGTTTAGAGGCAAAGACTGAAGCTTTCTTT. Translating it yields CASSLEAKTEAFF.